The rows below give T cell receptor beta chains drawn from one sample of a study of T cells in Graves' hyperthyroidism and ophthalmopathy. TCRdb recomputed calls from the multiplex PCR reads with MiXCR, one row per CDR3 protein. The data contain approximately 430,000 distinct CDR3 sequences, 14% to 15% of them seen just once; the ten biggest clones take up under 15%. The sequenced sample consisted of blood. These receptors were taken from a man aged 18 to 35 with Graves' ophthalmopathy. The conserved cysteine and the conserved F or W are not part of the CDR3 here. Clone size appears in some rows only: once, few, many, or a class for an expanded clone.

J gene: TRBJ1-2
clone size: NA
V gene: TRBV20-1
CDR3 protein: SGPTGIINYGYT

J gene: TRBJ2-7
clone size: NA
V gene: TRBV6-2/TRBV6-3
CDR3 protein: ASGYRDRGYEQY

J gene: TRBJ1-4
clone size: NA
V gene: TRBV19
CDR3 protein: ASSISYKLPPNEKLF

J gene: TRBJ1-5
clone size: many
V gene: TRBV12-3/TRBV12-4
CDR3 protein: ASSPYGRSNQPQH

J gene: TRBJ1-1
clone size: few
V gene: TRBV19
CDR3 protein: ASSIQGATEAF

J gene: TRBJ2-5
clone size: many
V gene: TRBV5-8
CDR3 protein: ASSQGLAGVIQETQY

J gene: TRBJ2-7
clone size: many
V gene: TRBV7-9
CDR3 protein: ASSSLAFYEQY

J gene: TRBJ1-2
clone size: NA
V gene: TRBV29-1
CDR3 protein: SVAGRGGSGYT

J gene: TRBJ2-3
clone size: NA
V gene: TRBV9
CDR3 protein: ASSVGRDQGTDTQY

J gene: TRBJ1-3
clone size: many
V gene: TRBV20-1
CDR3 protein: SARFSGADTIY

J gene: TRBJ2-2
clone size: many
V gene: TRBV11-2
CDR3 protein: ASSSQAGGELF

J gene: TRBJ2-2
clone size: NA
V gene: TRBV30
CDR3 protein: AWSVRQGMEELF

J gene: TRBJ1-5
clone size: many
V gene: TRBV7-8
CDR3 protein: ASRPDRGLSNQPQH

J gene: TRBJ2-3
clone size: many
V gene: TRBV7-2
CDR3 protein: ASSLMDTDTQY

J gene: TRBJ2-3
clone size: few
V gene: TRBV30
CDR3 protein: AWRTSGGPDTQY

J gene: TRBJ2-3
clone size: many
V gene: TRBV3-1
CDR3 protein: ASSHNWGAGTDTQY

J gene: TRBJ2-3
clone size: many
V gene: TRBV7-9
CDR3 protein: ASSLASPDTQY

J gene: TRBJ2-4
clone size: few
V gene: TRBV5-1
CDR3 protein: ASSLGRDGSNIQY

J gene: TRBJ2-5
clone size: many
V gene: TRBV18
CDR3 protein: ASCRDQQETQY

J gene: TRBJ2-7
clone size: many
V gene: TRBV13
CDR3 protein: ASSLEGQGPSEQY

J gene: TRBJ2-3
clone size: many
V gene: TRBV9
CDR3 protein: ASSVDAGTSGTDTQY

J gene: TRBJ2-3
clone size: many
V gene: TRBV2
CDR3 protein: ASTPGLAGRIADTQY

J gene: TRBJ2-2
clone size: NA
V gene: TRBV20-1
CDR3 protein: SARLAGGPTGELF

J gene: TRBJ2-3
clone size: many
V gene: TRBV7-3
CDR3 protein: ASSLGRGGSTNTDTQY

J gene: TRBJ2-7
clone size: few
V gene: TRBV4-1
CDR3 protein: ASSSGQGALEQY

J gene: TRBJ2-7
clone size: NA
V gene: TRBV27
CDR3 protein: ASSYRLVGYEQY

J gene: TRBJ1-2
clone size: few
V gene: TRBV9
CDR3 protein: ASSVDPGQQQPYGYT

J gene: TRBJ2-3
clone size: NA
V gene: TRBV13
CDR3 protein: ASSPSGTPSTDTQY

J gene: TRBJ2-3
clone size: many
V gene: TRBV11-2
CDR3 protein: AGSTGDTDTQY

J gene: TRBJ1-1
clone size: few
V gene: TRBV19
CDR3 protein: ASSKTMNTEAF

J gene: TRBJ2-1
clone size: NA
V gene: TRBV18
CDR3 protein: ASSTTISLSGGYNEQF

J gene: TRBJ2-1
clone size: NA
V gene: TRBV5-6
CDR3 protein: ASSLVREYGNEQF

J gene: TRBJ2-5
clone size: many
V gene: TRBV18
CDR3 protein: ASSPPGNQETQY

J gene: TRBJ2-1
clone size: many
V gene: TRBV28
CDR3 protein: ASSFEWTSGRAYNEQF

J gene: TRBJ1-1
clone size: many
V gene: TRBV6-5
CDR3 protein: ASSYLDKTEAF

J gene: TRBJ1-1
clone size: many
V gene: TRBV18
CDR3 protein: ASSPRQNTEAF

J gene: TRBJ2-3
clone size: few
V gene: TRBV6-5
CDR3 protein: ASSYGQDSSTDTQY

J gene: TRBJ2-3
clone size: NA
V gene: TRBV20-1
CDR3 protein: SAGVGGFTDTQY

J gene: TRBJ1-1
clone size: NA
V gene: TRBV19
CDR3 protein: ATSLTGTEAF

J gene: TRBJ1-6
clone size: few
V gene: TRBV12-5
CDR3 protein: ASGLILQGAENSPLH

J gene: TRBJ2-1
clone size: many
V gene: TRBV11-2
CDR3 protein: ASSSTSRWVYEQF

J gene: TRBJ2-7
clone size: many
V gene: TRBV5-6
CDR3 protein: ASNQAWTRSSYEQY

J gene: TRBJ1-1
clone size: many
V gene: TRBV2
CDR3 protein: ASRYGYTEAF

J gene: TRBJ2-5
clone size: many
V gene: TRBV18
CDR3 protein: ASSSTGSPETQY

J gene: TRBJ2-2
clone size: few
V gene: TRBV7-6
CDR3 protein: ASSLERMDTGELF

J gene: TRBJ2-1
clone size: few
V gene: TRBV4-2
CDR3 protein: ASSQHSGSWYEQF

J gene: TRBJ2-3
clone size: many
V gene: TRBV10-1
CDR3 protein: ASSRLAGTDTQY

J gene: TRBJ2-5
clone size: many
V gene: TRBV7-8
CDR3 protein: ASIGQGKETQY

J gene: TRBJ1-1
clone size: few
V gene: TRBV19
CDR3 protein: ASSIGHLITEAF

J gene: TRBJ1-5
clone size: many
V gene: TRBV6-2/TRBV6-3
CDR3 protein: ASSYVSVNQPQH

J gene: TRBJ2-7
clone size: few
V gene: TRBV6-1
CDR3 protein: ASSYSPGQGSIEQY

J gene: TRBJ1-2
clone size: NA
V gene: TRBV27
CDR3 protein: ASSLIMGATGDYGYT

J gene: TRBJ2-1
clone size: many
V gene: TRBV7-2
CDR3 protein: ASSLGTTSYNEQF

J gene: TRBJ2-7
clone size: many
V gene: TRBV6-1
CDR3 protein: ASSYPSLSGQGAYEQY

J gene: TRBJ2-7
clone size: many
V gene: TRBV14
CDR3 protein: ASSPLRGLESGEQY

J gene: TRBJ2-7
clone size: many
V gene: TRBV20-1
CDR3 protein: SARVPSAPTYEQY

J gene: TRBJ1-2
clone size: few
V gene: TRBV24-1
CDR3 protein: ATSDPDRYGYT